This entry lists 18 T cell receptor beta chains sequenced from one sample in a study of T cell responses to AZD1222 COVID-19 vaccine (dated by TCRdb to about 2021). What this sample's time point label stands for: baseline before first vaccination. The library relied on the immunoSEQ multiplex PCR assay. Entries here come from immuneACCESS through TCRdb and include only in-frame sequences with V and J called. Some clones fail to appear in such tables; in the studies checked, an unresolved V gene covers under half of the shortfall, and the cause of the remainder is unknown. Across this sample there are some 80,000 clones, with 90% seen only once. Together, the top ten hold roughly 5.2% of the sample. The sequencing used peripheral blood, collected on day 0 of AZD1222 vaccination. These receptors came from an adult in good health.

The chain carries TRBV14 and TRBJ2-7; no firm D call. V lost 3 bases and J 0 bases, leaving 15 bases between the germline ends. This CDR3 has 16 amino acids. Per germline, CDR1 SGHDN and CDR2 FVKESK. Here the CDR3 reads CASSHNGRLHSYEQYF. The CDR3 DNA reads as TGTGCCAGCAGCCATAACGGTAGGCTGCACTCCTACGAGCAGTACTTC.

The rearrangement links TRBV6-5 to TRBJ2-3; 8 nucleotides align to TRBD2. Germline values: CDR1 MNHEY, CDR2 SVGAGI. The CDR3 is 15 amino acids. The trim removed 0 bases at V and 8 bases at J, leaving 7 bases unmatched. The CDR3 sequence: CASSYSVPTSGTQYF. CDR3 nucleotides: TGTGCCAGCAGTTACTCGGTCCCTACTAGCGGTACGCAGTATTTT.

Concerning this clone: Other DNA sequences within the sample encode an identical CDR3. The genes are TRBV7-9 and TRBJ1-2; D is unclear. The CDR3 sequence is 14 residues long. V lost 5 bases to trimming and J lost 4 bases, with 14 bases between them. Looked up from germline, CDR1 is SEHNR and CDR2 is FQNEAQ (reference sequence). The CDR3 loop reads CASSPRGGSYGYTF. For the CDR3, the DNA is TGTGCCAGCAGCCCCCGAGGTGGCAGCTATGGCTACACCTTC.

The rearrangement links TRBV4-1 to TRBJ1-4; D is unclear. Germline V gene data show CDR1 as MGHRA and CDR2 as YSYEKL. V was shortened by 4 bases and J by 7 bases, with 16 bases between the two germline ends. The CDR3 extends over 15 amino acids. CDR3 amino acids: CASSRGGSSSEKLFF. The CDR3 DNA reads as TGCGCCAGCAGCCGCGGAGGGTCAAGTAGTGAAAAACTGTTTTTT.

V gene TRBV2 combines with J gene TRBJ1-5; possibly TRBD1 for D (5 bases). V dropped 5 bases and J dropped 1 base, with 9 bases sitting between them. The CDR3 runs 14 residues. CDR1 and CDR2 from the germline V gene are SNHLY and FYNNEI. This CDR3 reads CASSQGTSNQPQHF. The CDR3 nucleotides read TGTGCCAGCAGTCAGGGCACGAGCAATCAGCCCCAGCATTTT.

V usage is TRBV6-1 and J usage is TRBJ2-7, with no clear D. Germline CDR1 reads MNHNS; CDR2 reads SASEGT. V was cut by 4 bases and J by 3 bases, with 19 bases left in between. The CDR3 runs 16 residues. CDR3 sequence: CASSGTRSNVLYEQYF. CDR3 in DNA: TGTGCCAGCAGTGGCACCAGGAGCAATGTACTCTACGAGCAGTACTTC.

This rearrangement joins TRBV2 to TRBJ1-2; no definite D call. Deletions cut 3 bases from V and 8 bases from J, with 16 bases between. There are 14 residues in the CDR3. Germline values: CDR1 SNHLY, CDR2 FYNNEI. In DNA form, the CDR3 reads TGTGCCAGCAGTGATAGTATGTTCGCGGGGGGCTACACCTTC. Translation: CASSDSMFAGGYTF.

This rearrangement joins TRBV6-5 to TRBJ1-1; possible D gene TRBD1, 5 bases. There are 14 residues in the CDR3. Trimming removed 2 bases from V and 4 bases from J, with 11 bases in between. Germline CDR1 reads MNHEY; CDR2 reads SVGAGI. The CDR3 is CASSYPGRATEAFF. CDR3 bases: TGTGCCAGCAGTTACCCCGGCAGGGCCACTGAAGCTTTCTTT.

The chain recombines TRBV11-1 with TRBJ1-2, with D unresolved. The germline V gene has CDR1 SGHAT and CDR2 FQDESV (reference sequence). Trimming pared 4 bases from V and 1 base from J, leaving 10 bases between. The CDR3 runs to 14 residues. The CDR3 region has the DNA TGTGCCAGCAGCTCCACCCTTTTTAACTATGGCTACACCTTC. This sequence encodes CASSSTLFNYGYTF.

The V and J genes are TRBV5-5 and TRBJ2-2, with D unresolved. Germline assignment: CDR1 SGHKS and CDR2 YYEKEE (reference sequence). Trimming took off 3 bases at V and 7 bases at J, with 10 bases between the two ends. CDR3 length: 13 residues. CDR3 sequence reads: CASSWFSIGELFF. DNA of the CDR3: TGTGCCAGCAGCTGGTTTTCGATCGGGGAGCTGTTTTTT.

The chain uses TRBV4-1 and TRBJ1-2; maybe TRBD1 (6 bases). The V and J ends lost 6 bases and 4 bases respectively, with 18 bases between them. This CDR3 is built from 15 residues. Germline V gene data show CDR1 as MGHRA and CDR2 as YSYEKL. In DNA, the CDR3 is TGCGCCAGCAGGCCGACCGGGACACCTGCCTATGGCTACACCTTC. The encoded protein is CASRPTGTPAYGYTF.

The chain is built from TRBV6-2 or TRBV6-3 and TRBJ1-1; D gene uncertain. The CDR3 loop spans 13 amino acids. Trimming cost V 5 bases and J 6 bases, with 13 bases left between them. Germline CDR1 reads MNHEY; CDR2 reads SVGEGT. The CDR3 region is CASSKNAKAEAFF. CDR3 DNA: TGTGCCAGCAGTAAAAACGCAAAGGCTGAAGCTTTCTTT.

This clone was counted once. The V gene is TRBV10-3, the J gene TRBJ1-1; no definite D call. There are 11 residues in the CDR3. CDR1 is ENHRY, CDR2 SYGVKD, per germline. Trimming cost V 4 bases and J 4 bases, with 4 bases left between them. The CDR3 is CAISGVTEAFF. The CDR3 region has the DNA TGTGCCATCAGTGGGGTCACTGAAGCTTTCTTT.

The rearrangement uses TRBV5-1 and TRBJ1-1; D ambiguous. V lost 5 bases and J 1 base, leaving 3 bases between the germline ends. Germline values: CDR1 SGHRS, CDR2 YFSETQ. There are 11 residues in the CDR3. The CDR3 DNA is TGCGCCAGCAGACAGAACACTGAAGCTTTCTTT. This encodes CASRQNTEAFF.

This chain joins TRBV4-3 and TRBJ1-5; TRBD1 aligns across 10 bases. The J segment lost 8 bases and the V segment lost 1 base, leaving 5 bases of the junction unmatched. CDR1 LGHNA and CDR2 YSLEER come from the germline V gene. This CDR3 has 15 residues. As DNA, the CDR3 is TGCGCCAGCAGCCAAGTGACAGGGGGCGGGAAGCCCCAGCATTTT. Protein: CASSQVTGGGKPQHF.

This chain uses TRBV9 with TRBJ2-1; D might be TRBD2 (5 bases). Trimming removed 4 bases from V and 0 bases from J, with 11 bases in between. CDR1 and CDR2 (germline): SGDLS, YYNGEE. This CDR3 has 15 amino acids. CDR3 nucleotide sequence: TGTGCCAGCAGCCCCGAAGGGAGCTCCTACAATGAGCAGTTCTTC. Translated, it gives CASSPEGSSYNEQFF.

This chain connects TRBV28 to TRBJ2-3; TRBD1 matches 8 bases. V was clipped by 4 bases and J by 4 bases; unmatched bases: 7. Germline CDR1 and CDR2: MDHEN and SYDVKM. This CDR3 has 15 residues. This CDR3 reads CASSSGQGGSDTQYF. Written as DNA, the CDR3 is TGTGCCAGCAGTTCAGGACAGGGTGGGTCAGATACGCAGTATTTT.

The gene calls are TRBV19 and TRBJ2-1; 7 nucleotides align to TRBD2. From germline, CDR1 is LNHDA and CDR2 SQIVND (reference sequence). The length of the CDR3 is 13 residues. J gave up 9 bases and V 3 bases, and 5 bases lay outside the gene matches. CDR3 sequence reads: CASSIPLAAEQFF. The CDR3, as DNA: TGTGCCAGTAGTATCCCCCTAGCGGCTGAGCAGTTCTTC. Together with reference TRBV19 and TRBJ2-1, the CDR3 gives the full variable domain: DGGITQSPKYLFRKEGQNVTLSCEQNLNHDAMYWYRQDPGQGLRLIYYSQIVNDFQKGDIAEGYSVSREKKESFPLTVTSAQKNPTAFYLCASSIPLAAEQFFGPGTRLTVL.